This T cell receptor beta chain was captured by sequencing in a study of blood T cells in healthy people across ages (dated by TCRdb to between 2014 and 2017). Looking at the study overall: In model experiments, template switching captured roughly one uniquely barcoded TCR beta cDNA molecule for every two T cells. To avoid experimental bias, donors of different ages were randomly spread across the sequencing lanes. Age-related changes in TCR beta repertoire diversity were measured in the study by deep sequencing normalized with unique cDNA molecular identifiers. Two additional independent replicas of 1 million unique cDNA reads from the same blood draw were analyzed for two donors (one aged 18 to 30 and one aged 80 or older). Donors were grouped into four age groups: young (average approximately 15 years), middle-aged (under 40), aged (around 60) and long-lived (approximately 78).

Systemically healthy Caucasian individuals from Russia, around 39 in total and aged roughly 6 to 100 years, were included as donors. Each donor gave approximately 9.4 milliliters of peripheral blood, drawn into EDTA-treated Vacutainer tubes. PBMCs were isolated by Ficoll-Paque density-gradient centrifugation, with at least 6 million obtained per sample. Trizol reagent was used to extract total RNA from PBMCs, with at least 6 micrograms per sample. For every donor, flow cytometry on a PBMC aliquot measured the percentage of naive CD45RAhigh/CD27high T cells. Worth noting for this clonotype: Its antigen target is currently unknown. Base-call qualities are not available, and no considerably larger clone is one nucleotide away.

Broad study findings and their caveats: The percentage of naive T cells measured by flow cytometry correlated strongly with observed TCR beta diversity. The CMV infection status of donors was not known, potentially confounding age-related changes in expanded clonotypes. Estimates of total diversity based on one million sequenced T cells were regarded as lower bounds and as underestimates. Observed TCR beta diversity per million T cells fell roughly linearly with age, and a significant reduction was already apparent by age roughly 40. Since profiling was done on bulk unsorted PBMCs, naive and antigen-experienced compartments could not be conclusively compared. The long-lived group showed more naive CD4+ T cells, fewer expanded clones and increased TCR diversity than the aged group, suggesting age selection.

The receptor library was made with 5' RACE. Instrument used: Illumina HiSeq 2500. A second PCR of roughly 7 to 11 cycles was performed with a sample-barcoded 5' primer and a J-beta primer mix. A template-switch 5' adaptor carrying 12 random nucleotides introduced a unique molecular identifier onto each TCR beta cDNA molecule. At least 2.5 million CDR3-containing paired-end reads were obtained from each sample. First-strand cDNA was synthesized from all RNA with the Mint cDNA synthesis kit, primed by a TRBC-specific oligonucleotide. Following uracil-DNA glycosylase treatment, all cDNA underwent a first 18-cycle PCR with the universal primers M1SS and BC2_uni_R. In the original analysis: For normalization, 1 million high-quality reads, each with a distinct molecular identifier, were randomly selected from each sample. Instead of being binned into consensus sequences, reads that shared molecular identifiers were thrown out. MiTCR, set to a Q25 quality threshold and the strictest error-elimination algorithm, was used for CDR3 identification, clonotype clustering and error correction. A nonparametric unseen species model with Euler transformation was used to estimate a lower bound on total TCR beta diversity. TCRdb redid the processing of the public reads, applying fastp at Q25 and MiXCR, and retained in-frame beta chains. Merged by CDR3 protein, the rows form single entries marked with the most common genes and DNA. V and J calls and clone size were set by TCRdb, not the authors. The sample data list about 570,000 distinct CDR3 sequences, and roughly 28% of these were observed just once. Clones ranked in the top ten supply less than 20% of the sample.

The receptor's source is a woman in her 70s in good health. Sequences were obtained from blood.

CDR3 sequence: CASSFSDTIYF. The DNA sequence is given as TGTGCCAGCAGTTTTTCGGACACCATATATTTT. The chain joins TRBV12-3 or TRBV12-4 to TRBJ1-3; too little of a D gene remains to name it. Taken from cysteine to phenylalanine, the CDR3 has 11 residues. Just the 33-base CDR3 DNA is kept, in frame starting at base 1. V and J lose 3 bases and 8 bases, and a span of 5 bases separates them.